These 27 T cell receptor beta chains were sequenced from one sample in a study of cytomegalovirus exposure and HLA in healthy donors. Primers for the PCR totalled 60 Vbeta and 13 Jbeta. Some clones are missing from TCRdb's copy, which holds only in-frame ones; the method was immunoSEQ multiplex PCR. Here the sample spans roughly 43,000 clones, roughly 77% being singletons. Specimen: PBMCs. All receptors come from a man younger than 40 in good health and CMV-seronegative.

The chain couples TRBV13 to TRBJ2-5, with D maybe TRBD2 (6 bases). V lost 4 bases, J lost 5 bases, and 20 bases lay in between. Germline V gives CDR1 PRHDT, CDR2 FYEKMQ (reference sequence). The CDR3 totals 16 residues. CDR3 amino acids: CASSSVGSGGGETQYF. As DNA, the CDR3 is TGTGCCAGCAGCTCCGTTGGGAGTGGAGGAGGGGAGACCCAGTACTTC.

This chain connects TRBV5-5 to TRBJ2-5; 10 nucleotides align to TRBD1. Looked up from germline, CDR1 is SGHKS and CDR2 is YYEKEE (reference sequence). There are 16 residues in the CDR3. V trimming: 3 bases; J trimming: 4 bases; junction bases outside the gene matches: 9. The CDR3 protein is CASSSWTGGKGETQYF. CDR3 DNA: TGTGCCAGCAGCTCTTGGACAGGGGGAAAGGGAGAGACCCAGTACTTC.

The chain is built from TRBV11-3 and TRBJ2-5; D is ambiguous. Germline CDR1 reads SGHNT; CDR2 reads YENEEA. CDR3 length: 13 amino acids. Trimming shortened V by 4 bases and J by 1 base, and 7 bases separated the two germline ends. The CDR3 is CASSSGSQETQYF. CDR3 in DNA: TGTGCCAGCAGCTCGGGTAGCCAAGAGACCCAGTACTTC. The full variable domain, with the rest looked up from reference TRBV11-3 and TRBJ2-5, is EAGVVQSPRYKIIEKKQPVAFWCNPISGHNTLYWYLQNLGQGPELLIRYENEEAVDDSQLPKDRFSAERLKGVDSTLKIQPAELGDSAVYLCASSSGSQETQYFGPGTRLLVL.

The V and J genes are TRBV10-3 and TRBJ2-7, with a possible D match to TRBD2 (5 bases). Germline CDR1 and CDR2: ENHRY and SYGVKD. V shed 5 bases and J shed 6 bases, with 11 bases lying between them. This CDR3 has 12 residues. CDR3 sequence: CAISLRDSEQYF. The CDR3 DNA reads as TGTGCCATCAGTTTGAGGGATTCCGAGCAGTACTTC.

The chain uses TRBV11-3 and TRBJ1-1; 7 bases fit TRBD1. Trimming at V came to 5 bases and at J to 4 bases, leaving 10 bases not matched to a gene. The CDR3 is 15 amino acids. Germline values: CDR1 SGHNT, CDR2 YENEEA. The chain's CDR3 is CASSQGTALGTEAFF. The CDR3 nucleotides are TGTGCCAGCAGCCAGGGGACAGCCCTAGGCACTGAAGCTTTCTTT.

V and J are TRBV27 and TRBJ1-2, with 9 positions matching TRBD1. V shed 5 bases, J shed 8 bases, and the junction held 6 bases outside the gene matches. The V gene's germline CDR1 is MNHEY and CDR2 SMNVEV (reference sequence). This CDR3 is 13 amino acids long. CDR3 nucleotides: TGTGCCAGCAGTCCCTGGACAGGGGTCGGCTACACCTTC. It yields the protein CASSPWTGVGYTF.

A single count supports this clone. CDR3 DNA: TGTGCCAGCAAAGACAGGGTCGGCACCGGGGAGCTGTTTTTT. Translation: CASKDRVGTGELFF. The chain uses TRBV6-6 and TRBJ2-2; 7 positions agree with TRBD1. The germline V gene has CDR1 MNHNY and CDR2 SVGAGI (reference sequence). The CDR3 has 14 amino acids. J lost 4 bases, V lost 7 bases, and 6 bases had no gene match.

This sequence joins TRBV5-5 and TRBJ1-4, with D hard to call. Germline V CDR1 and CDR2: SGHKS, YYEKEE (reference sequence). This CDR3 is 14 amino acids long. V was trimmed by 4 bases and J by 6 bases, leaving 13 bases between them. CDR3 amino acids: CASSRGGRDEKLFF. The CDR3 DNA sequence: TGTGCCAGCAGCCGTGGAGGGAGGGATGAAAAACTGTTTTTT.

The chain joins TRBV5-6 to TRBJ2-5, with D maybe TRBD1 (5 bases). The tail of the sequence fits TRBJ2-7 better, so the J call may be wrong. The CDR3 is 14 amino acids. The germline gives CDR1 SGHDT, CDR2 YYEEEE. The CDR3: CASRSKGHSYEQYF. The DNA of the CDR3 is TGTGCCAGCAGAAGTAAAGGACACTCCTACGAGCAGTACTTC.

The CDR3 DNA reads TGTGCCAGCAGTTGGGGACAGGGCACAGATACGCAGTATTTT. Encoded protein: CASSWGQGTDTQYF. The chain links TRBV6-1 to TRBJ2-3; 8 nucleotides line up with TRBD1. The CDR3 has 14 amino acids. The germline V gene encodes CDR1 MNHNS and CDR2 SASEGT. The J segment lost 1 base and the V segment lost 5 bases, leaving 2 bases of the junction unmatched.

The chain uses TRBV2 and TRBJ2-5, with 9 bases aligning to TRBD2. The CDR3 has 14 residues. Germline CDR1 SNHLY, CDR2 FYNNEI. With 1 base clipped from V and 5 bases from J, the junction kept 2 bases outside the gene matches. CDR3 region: CASSEGLAAETQYF. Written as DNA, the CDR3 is TGTGCCAGCAGTGAAGGACTAGCGGCGGAGACCCAGTACTTC.

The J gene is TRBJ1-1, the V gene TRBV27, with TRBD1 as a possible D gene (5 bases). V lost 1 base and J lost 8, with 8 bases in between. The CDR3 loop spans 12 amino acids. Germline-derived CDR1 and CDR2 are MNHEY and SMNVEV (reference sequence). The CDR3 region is CASSLWGGEAFF. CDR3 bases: TGTGCCAGCAGTTTATGGGGGGGGGAAGCTTTCTTT.

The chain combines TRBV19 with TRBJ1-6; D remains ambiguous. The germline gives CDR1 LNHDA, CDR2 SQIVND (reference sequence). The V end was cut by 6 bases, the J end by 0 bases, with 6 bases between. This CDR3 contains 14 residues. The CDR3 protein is CASRMSSYNSPLHF. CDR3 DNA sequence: TGTGCCAGTAGAATGAGCTCCTATAATTCACCCCTCCACTTT.

The chain's CDR3 is CATTIGTGGSNQPQHF. DNA for the CDR3: TGTGCCACCACGATCGGGACAGGGGGTAGCAATCAGCCCCAGCATTTT. This chain uses TRBV28 with TRBJ1-5; 11 bases agree with TRBD1. The V gene end was trimmed by 10 bases and the J gene end by 0 bases; junction bases not matched to a gene: 8. CDR1 is MDHEN, CDR2 SYDVKM, per germline. This CDR3 is 16 amino acids long.

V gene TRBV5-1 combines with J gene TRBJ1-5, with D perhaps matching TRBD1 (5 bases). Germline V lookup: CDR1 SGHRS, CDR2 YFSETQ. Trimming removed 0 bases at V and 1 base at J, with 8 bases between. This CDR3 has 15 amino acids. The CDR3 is CASSLDGGSNQPQHF. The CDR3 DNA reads TGCGCCAGCAGCTTGGATGGGGGGAGCAATCAGCCCCAGCATTTT.

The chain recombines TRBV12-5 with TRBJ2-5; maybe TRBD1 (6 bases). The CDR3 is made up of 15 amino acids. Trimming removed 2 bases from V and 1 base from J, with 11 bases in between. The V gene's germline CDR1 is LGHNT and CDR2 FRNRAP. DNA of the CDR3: TGTGCTAGTGGTTTGTCCCGGGACACCCAAGAGACCCAGTACTTC. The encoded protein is CASGLSRDTQETQYF.

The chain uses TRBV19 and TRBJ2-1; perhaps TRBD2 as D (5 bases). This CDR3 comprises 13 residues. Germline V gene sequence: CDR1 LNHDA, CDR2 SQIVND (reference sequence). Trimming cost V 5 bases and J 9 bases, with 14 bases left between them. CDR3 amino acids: CASSFREGSEQFF. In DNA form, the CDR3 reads TGTGCCAGTAGTTTCCGTGAGGGAAGTGAGCAGTTCTTC. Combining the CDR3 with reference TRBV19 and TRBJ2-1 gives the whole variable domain DGGITQSPKYLFRKEGQNVTLSCEQNLNHDAMYWYRQDPGQGLRLIYYSQIVNDFQKGDIAEGYSVSREKKESFPLTVTSAQKNPTAFYLCASSFREGSEQFFGPGTRLTVL.

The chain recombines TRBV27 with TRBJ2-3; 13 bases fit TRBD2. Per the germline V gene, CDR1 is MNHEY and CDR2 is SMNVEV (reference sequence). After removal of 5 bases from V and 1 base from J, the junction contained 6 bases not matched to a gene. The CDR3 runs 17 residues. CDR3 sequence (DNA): TGTGCCAGCAGTCTTCTTACTAGCGGGGGGGGCACAGATACGCAGTATTTT. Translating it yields CASSLLTSGGGTDTQYF.

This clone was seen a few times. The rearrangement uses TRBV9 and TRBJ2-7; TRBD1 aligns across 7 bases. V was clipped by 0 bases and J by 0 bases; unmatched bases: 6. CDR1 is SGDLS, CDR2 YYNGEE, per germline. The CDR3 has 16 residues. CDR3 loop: CASSVVGDSSSYEQYF. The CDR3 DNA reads TGTGCCAGCAGCGTAGTGGGGGACAGTAGCTCCTACGAGCAGTACTTC. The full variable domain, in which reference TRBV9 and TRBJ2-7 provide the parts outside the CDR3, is DSGVTQTPKHLITATGQRVTLRCSPRSGDLSVYWYQQSLDQGLQFLIQYYNGEERAKGNILERFSAQQFPDLHSELNLSSLELGDSALYFCASSVVGDSSSYEQYFGPGTRLTVT.

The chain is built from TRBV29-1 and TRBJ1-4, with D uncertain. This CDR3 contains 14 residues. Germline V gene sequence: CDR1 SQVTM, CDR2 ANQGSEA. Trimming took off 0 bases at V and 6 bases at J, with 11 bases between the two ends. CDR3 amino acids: CSVEDEGGHEKLFF. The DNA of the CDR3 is TGCAGCGTTGAAGATGAGGGAGGGCATGAAAAACTGTTTTTT.

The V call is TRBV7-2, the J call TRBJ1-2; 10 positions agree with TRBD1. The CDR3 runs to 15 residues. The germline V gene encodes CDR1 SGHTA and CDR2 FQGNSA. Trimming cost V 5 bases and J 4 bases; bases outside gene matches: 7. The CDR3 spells CASSARDRGGYGYTF. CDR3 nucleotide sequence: TGTGCCAGCAGCGCCCGGGACAGGGGAGGCTATGGCTACACCTTC.

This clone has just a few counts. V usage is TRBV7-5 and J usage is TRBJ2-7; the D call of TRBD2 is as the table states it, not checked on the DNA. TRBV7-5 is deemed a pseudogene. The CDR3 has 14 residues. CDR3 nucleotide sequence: TGTGCCAGAAGCAGGAAAGCTAGAGCCTACGAGCAGTACTTC. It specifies CARSRKARAYEQYF.

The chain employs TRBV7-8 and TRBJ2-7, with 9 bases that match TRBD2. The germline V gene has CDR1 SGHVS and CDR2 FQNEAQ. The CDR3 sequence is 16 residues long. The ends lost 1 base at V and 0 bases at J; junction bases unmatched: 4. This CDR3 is CASSLDLAGSSYEQYF. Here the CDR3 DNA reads TGTGCCAGCAGCTTAGACCTAGCGGGGAGCTCCTACGAGCAGTACTTC.

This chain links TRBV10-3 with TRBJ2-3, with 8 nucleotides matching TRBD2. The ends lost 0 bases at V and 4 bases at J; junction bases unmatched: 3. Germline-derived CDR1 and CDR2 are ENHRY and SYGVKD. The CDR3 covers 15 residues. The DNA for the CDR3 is TGTGCCATCAGTGAGTCTGGACTAGCCGCAGATACGCAGTATTTT. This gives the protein CAISESGLAADTQYF.

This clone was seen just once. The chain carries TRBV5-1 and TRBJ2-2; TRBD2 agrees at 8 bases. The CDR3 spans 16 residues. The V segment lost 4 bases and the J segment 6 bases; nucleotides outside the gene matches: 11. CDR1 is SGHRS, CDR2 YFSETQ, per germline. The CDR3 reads CASSLAGTRHAGELFF. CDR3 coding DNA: TGCGCCAGCAGCCTGGCCGGGACTAGACACGCCGGGGAGCTGTTTTTT.

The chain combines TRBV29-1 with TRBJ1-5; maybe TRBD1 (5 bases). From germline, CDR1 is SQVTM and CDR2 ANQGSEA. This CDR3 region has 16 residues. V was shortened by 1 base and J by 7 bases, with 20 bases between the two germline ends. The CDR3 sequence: CSVEAAVQGTEQPQHF. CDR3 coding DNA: TGCAGCGTTGAAGCCGCGGTGCAGGGAACGGAACAGCCCCAGCATTTT.

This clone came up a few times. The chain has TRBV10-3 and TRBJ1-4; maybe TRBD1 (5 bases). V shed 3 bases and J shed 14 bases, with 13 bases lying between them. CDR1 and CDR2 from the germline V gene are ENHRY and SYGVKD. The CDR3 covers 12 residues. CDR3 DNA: TGTGCCATCAGTGAAACGGCAGGGCGTCTGTTTTTT. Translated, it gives CAISETAGRLFF.